The source of this T cell receptor (beta chain) is a study of T cells in localized non-small cell lung cancer (dated by TCRdb to 2019 to 2021). Regarding the complete study: Comparing tumors with uninvolved tumor-adjacent lungs, the study looked at the T cell repertoires of about 240 patients with early-stage NSCLC. The cohort consisted of under 300 treatment-naive NSCLC patients whose localized lung tumors had been resected. The mean age of the NSCLC patients was about 62 years, with 120 to 150 men and around 99 women.

The immunoSEQ Assay was used to sequence TCR beta CDR3 regions from DNA. The paper's processing steps were these. To compute T cell density, TCR beta template counts were normalized to usable DNA, which was estimated by amplifying housekeeping genes. The preseqR package was used to estimate richness by extrapolating to 400,000 templates for PBMC samples and to 120,000 templates for tissue samples. Clonality was defined by subtracting Pielou's evenness from one. Tissue-enriched TCRs were identified through differential abundance testing performed on productive amino-acid clonotypes, with a minimum total count of 5 and an alpha of 0.1. The Jaccard Index and the Morisita Overlap Index were used to quantify repertoire overlap between compartments. GLIPH clustered TCR beta CDR3s with public tetramer-defined viral CDR3s; viral motifs required at least three viral sequences plus V-gene enrichment. Sourced from immuneACCESS, this table was stored by TCRdb with only in-frame sequences that have V and J called. A share of the clones is absent; for the studies checked, an unresolved V gene accounts for under half, and the remainder has no known explanation. The DNA gave D and trimming, while V, J and clone size come from that table. The table for this sample lists around 31,000 clones; about 88% of them were counted only once. Jointly, the top ten make up about a tenth of the sample.

The CDR3 measures 15 amino acids from cysteine to phenylalanine. Left in the record is the CDR3 DNA by itself, 45 bases read in frame from the first base. The CDR1 and CDR2 encoded by the germline V gene (reference sequence) are LNHNV and YYDKDF. The trim is 0 bases for V and 1 base for J, with a gap of 9 bases between the germline ends. Of note for this clone: What this receptor recognizes is not known. No clone much larger than this one lies a single base away; base qualities are absent.

At diagnosis, tumor, uninvolved tumor-adjacent lung and peripheral blood were collected and then preserved as a mix of FFPE and fresh-frozen material. For TCR repertoire profiling, blood samples were analyzed as peripheral blood mononuclear cells. General findings and caveats noted by the study authors: Uninvolved tumor-adjacent lung showed the highest T cell clonality, higher than tumor, which suggests more focused antigenic responses in the uninvolved tumor-adjacent lung. Multi-region tumor sequencing was not performed, so intratumor heterogeneity could not be excluded. Of the top 100 tumor clones, a median of approximately 60 were detected in paired uninvolved adjacent lung; over 25 were also among that lung's top 100. Because the study design was exploratory, TCR variables were selected using unadjusted p-values without false-discovery rate correction. Higher T cell density in blood was associated with longer overall survival, whereas higher clonality in adjacent lung was associated with shorter survival.

The sequencing used peripheral blood, collected before any cancer treatment. This clonotype originated in a woman aged 35 to 70 with stage I lung adenocarcinoma. The V and J genes are TRBV15 and TRBJ1-1; no D gene can be assigned with confidence. The CDR3 protein: CATSRDATRNTEAFF. The base sequence is TGTGCCACCAGCAGAGACGCGACCAGGAACACTGAAGCTTTCTTT.